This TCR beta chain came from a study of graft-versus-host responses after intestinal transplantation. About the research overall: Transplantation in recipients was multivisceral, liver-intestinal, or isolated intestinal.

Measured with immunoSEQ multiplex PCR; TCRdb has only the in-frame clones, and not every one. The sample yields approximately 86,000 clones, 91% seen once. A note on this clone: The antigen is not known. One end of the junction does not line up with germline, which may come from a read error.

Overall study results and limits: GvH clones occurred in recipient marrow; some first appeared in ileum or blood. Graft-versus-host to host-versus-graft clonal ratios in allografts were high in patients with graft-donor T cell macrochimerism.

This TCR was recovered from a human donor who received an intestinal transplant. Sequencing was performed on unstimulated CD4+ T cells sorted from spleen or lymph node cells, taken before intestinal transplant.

In DNA form, the CDR3 reads TGTGCCACCTCACCCGGAGGTCTCAGCGGGGGGGCCGGGCAGTTCTTC. Amino acids: CATSPGGLSGGAGQFF. The chain is built from TRBV18 and TRBJ2-1; 10 bases are a match to TRBD2. The CDR3 length is 16 residues. Germline values: CDR1 KGHSH, CDR2 LQKENI.